This section outlines one T cell receptor beta chain sequence together with its context. This clonotype was seen at least ten times. It lacks a known antigen. No much larger clone is present one base from it, and per-base qualities are unavailable. Hyperthyroidism patients were newly diagnosed, with disease duration under 2 months, and aged 18 to 65 years. Patients with uncontrolled infections, other autoimmune diseases, pregnancy or lactation were excluded. Clinical symptoms, serum thyroxine and TRAb, thyroid ultrasound, and orbital computed tomography formed the basis for the diagnoses. Blood from progressor patients was drawn when they were first diagnosed with hyperthyroidism, before any ophthalmopathy symptoms appeared. Ficoll-Paque density gradient centrifugation was used to isolate PBMCs from about 9 ml of fresh peripheral blood. Progressor patients were first diagnosed with Graves' hyperthyroidism and then developed ophthalmopathy during follow-up. Trizol reagent was used to extract total RNA, and RNA quality was then checked on an Agilent 2100 Bioanalyzer.

This specimen comes from a study of T cells in Graves' hyperthyroidism and ophthalmopathy (dated by TCRdb to between 2018 and 2021). Context from the whole study: Peripheral blood samples were taken at the time of initial diagnosis, prior to any treatment. TCR Vbeta CDR3 sequencing of roughly 140 peripheral blood samples (fewer than 45 ophthalmopathy, 75 to 85 hyperthyroidism and roughly 17 progressor patients) is reported in the paper. For training and testing, the roughly 100 patients in the discovery cohort were randomly divided in a 7:3 ratio. After sampling, hyperthyroidism patients received methimazole starting at 30 mg daily, and ophthalmopathy patients received high-dose intravenous methylprednisolone. To identify distinguishing TCR V-J signatures, a discovery cohort of around 100 patients was used, comprising 40 to 45 with Graves' ophthalmopathy and 57 with stable Graves' hyperthyroidism. An independent validation cohort of 18 to 20 hyperthyroidism patients and approximately 15 patients who later progressed to ophthalmopathy tested prospective prediction of ophthalmopathy. Thyroid tissue and blood T-cell repertoires from about six Graves' hyperthyroidism patients were also compared in the study. Paper-wide results and their limitations: Most expanded thyroid clonotypes (frequency above 0.001) were also detected in blood, suggesting blood repertoires may reflect thyroid immune responses. No statistical method was used to set the sample size in advance, and investigators knew the group allocation. In validation, progression to ophthalmopathy was predicted by the model with nearly 71% sensitivity and roughly 72% specificity, a median of roughly 6 months before onset. A model built on a 13 V-J signature distinguished ophthalmopathy from stable hyperthyroidism, reaching around 87% sensitivity and under 84% specificity in cross-validation and 80%/75% in testing.

TCR beta CDR3 regions were amplified from RNA transcripts. A first-round RT-PCR of the TCR CDR3 used the HTBI primer set with the Qiagen OneStep RT-PCR kit. The libraries were constructed in a second round of multiplex PCR and then size-selected and purified. Paired-end sequencing of the libraries was performed with 100 bp reads on an Illumina HiSeq2000. As for how the authors treated the data: SOAPnuke was used to process the raw data, removing reads that contained adapters or uncalled bases, had a mean Phred below 15, or lacked an exact match to the constant primer or identifier. High-quality paired reads were merged with COPE v1.2.5, and unique nucleotide sequences were defined as clonotypes. MiTCR v1.1 was used to align clonotypes to the IMGT TRBV, TRBD and TRBJ reference segments. The analysis included only V-J combinations with a frequency above 0.0001, which together covered around 99% of the repertoires. The TCS score was defined as F50 (clonal expansion) divided by E x V (chaos), with BLOSUM62-based TCRdist calculated between CDR3 peptides within each V-J. Welch's t-statistics and random forest reduced 500 to 650 V-J features to about 12, which were used in a naive Bayes classifier (R e1071). TCRdb ran its own pipeline on the public reads, namely fastp trimming at Q25 and MiXCR clone calling, and kept in-frame beta chains. Each entry merges the rows of one CDR3 protein and shows their most common DNA and genes. TCRdb, not the original authors, processed these V and J calls. This sample lists some 270,000 distinct CDR3 sequences; roughly 15% were detected once. The ten biggest clones cover roughly 7.5% of the sample.

Compared with germline, V lacks 7 bases and J lacks 4 bases; bases without a gene match: 11. Looking up the germline V gene (reference sequence) yields CDR1 MNHEY and CDR2 SMNVEV. From cysteine to phenylalanine, the CDR3 is 15 amino acids long. Only the CDR3 portion is preserved as DNA: 45 bases, with reading frame beginning at the first base. This receptor chain uses TRBV27 and TRBJ2-3; the junction holds 7 bases that match TRBD1. The sequencing sample was made of blood. The sequence came from a woman aged 25 to 39 with Graves' hyperthyroidism that later progressed to Graves' ophthalmopathy. The CDR3 amino acid sequence is: CASTSRGPRADTQYF. The base sequence is TGTGCCAGCACCTCAAGGGGGCCGCGGGCAGATACGCAGTATTTT.